These 4 T cell receptor beta chains were all obtained from the same sample, sequenced in a study of cytomegalovirus exposure and HLA in healthy donors. Libraries were prepared by immunoSEQ multiplex PCR; TCRdb keeps only in-frame clonotypes and omits some of them. The table shows some 160,000 clones, with 88% occurring only once. The sample was PBMCs. The receptors were gathered from a man aged 18 to 30 in good health and CMV-seronegative.

This sequence joins TRBV2 and TRBJ2-1, with 11 bases aligning to TRBD2. The CDR3 sequence is 17 residues long. Germline loops: CDR1 SNHLY, CDR2 FYNNEI. V gave up 4 bases and J gave up 6 bases; unmatched junction bases: 11. DNA of the CDR3: TGTGCCAGCAGTGGGGATCCAACTAGCGGGGGCCTCAATGAGCAGTTCTTC. Its translation: CASSGDPTSGGLNEQFF.

This chain uses TRBV6-1 with TRBJ2-2; D is unresolved. Trimming removed 5 bases at V and 3 bases at J, with 10 bases between. This CDR3 is 14 amino acids long. Germline CDR1 reads MNHNS; CDR2 reads SASEGT. CDR3 sequence (DNA): TGTGCCAGCAGTCAGACGGGTTACACCGGGGAGCTGTTTTTT. Protein sequence: CASSQTGYTGELFF.

The CDR3 nucleotides read TGCGCCAGCAGCCCCGGGACAGGGGTTACTGAAGCTTTCTTT. This codes for CASSPGTGVTEAFF. This rearrangement joins TRBV5-1 to TRBJ1-1; TRBD1 aligns across 10 bases. The V and J ends lost 4 bases and 5 bases, in that order; junction bases with no gene match: 5. This CDR3 region has 14 residues. Germline-derived CDR1 and CDR2 are SGHRS and YFSETQ.

The chain links TRBV7-4 to TRBJ1-4; 12 positions match TRBD1. The CDR3 loop spans 18 amino acids. In germline, CDR1 is SGHVT, CDR2 SQSDAQ. V was pared by 3 bases and J by 5 bases, with 10 bases of the junction left unmatched. The DNA for the CDR3 is TGTGCCAGCAGCTTTCGGGACAGGGGGCCGAGTATAAATGAAAAACTGTTTTTT. Translation gives CASSFRDRGPSINEKLFF.